A selection of T cell receptor beta chains follows, all from one sample in a study of cytomegalovirus exposure and HLA in healthy donors. TCRdb's table, derived via immunoSEQ multiplex PCR, lists solely in-frame clones and lacks some. The repertoire holds approximately 150,000 clones, more than 75% seen once, with roughly 3.6% in the top ten. The sequencing sample was made of PBMCs. These TCRs come from a human donor in good health. The CDR3 runs from the conserved cysteine through the conserved F or W.

v_call	j_call	cdr3_aa
TRBV27	TRBJ2-7	CASSLGLGHEQYF
TRBV27	TRBJ2-7	CASRGTVSYEQYF
TRBV6-1	TRBJ2-1	CASSQGQPNEQFF
TRBV4-2	TRBJ2-1	CASSQETMREQFF
TRBV7-2	TRBJ1-2	CASSLNPFGQTRYGYPF
TRBV9	TRBJ1-3	CASSGRGAEGNTIYF
TRBV13	TRBJ2-7	CASSVGQGARYEQYF
TRBV5-8	TRBJ1-5	CASSYRDQPQHF
TRBV7-2	TRBJ1-2	CASSLATGSYGYTF
TRBV10-3	TRBJ2-7	CAISESRDTHYEQYF
TRBV19	TRBJ1-1	CASSIGGKDTEAFF
TRBV4-2	TRBJ1-6	CASSQEPRGIENSPLHF
TRBV7-2	TRBJ2-7	CASSLAGSPSYEQYF
TRBV7-2	TRBJ2-6	CASSLALLGANVLTF
TRBV7-2	TRBJ2-5	CASSYKPGLIGTGLETQYF
TRBV9	TRBJ2-3	CASSVARGGATDTQYF
TRBV14	TRBJ1-1	CASSPIGFSEAFF
TRBV5-1	TRBJ1-1	CASSLTVNTEAFF
TRBV30	TRBJ1-2	CAWSWTTANYGYTF
TRBV5-1	TRBJ2-3	CASSLAGGTDTQYF
TRBV2	TRBJ1-1	CASSGLGLEGSDTEAFF
TRBV25-1	TRBJ1-1	CASRRTGNTEAFF
TRBV12-5	TRBJ2-1	CASGLAQGQSDEQFF
TRBV7-9	TRBJ2-5	CASRRTVDRVGETQYF
TRBV4-1	TRBJ2-4	CASSQGGAEAKNIQYF
TRBV5-1	TRBJ2-3	CASSPSWLAGGNTQYF
TRBV29-1	TRBJ2-1	CSVGQGTSYNEQFF
TRBV30	TRBJ1-1	CAWTDPRGPGTEAFF
TRBV10-2	TRBJ2-7	CASSDTGAVLYEQYF
TRBV5-1	TRBJ2-2	CASTPAGTNTGELFF
TRBV5-1	TRBJ1-1	CASSLDWAGTEAFF
TRBV27	TRBJ1-4	CASSPTGTGVDEKLFF
TRBV20-1	TRBJ2-5	CSASQETQYF
TRBV7-6	TRBJ2-7	CASSSGLAGGNYEQYF
TRBV6-1	TRBJ1-1	CASKLSTGVNTEAFF
TRBV27	TRBJ1-6	CASSLLAGSSYNSPLHF
TRBV11-2	TRBJ1-1	CASSLSYRATEAFF
TRBV9	TRBJ2-2	CASSTRGREGFGELFF
TRBV18	TRBJ2-2	CASSPPGLDTGELFF
TRBV11-2	TRBJ2-5	CASSLGASQETQYF
TRBV19	TRBJ2-5	CASTGGSQETQYF
TRBV29-1	TRBJ2-2	CSVQGSMPGELFF
TRBV5-1	TRBJ2-1	CASSLLELAGYNEQFF